The 9 T cell receptor beta chains given below trace back to one sample, sequenced in a study of neoadjuvant nivolumab and ipilimumab in lung cancer. Assay used: immunoSEQ multiplex PCR; TCRdb lists only in-frame clones, some missing. This table has 26,000 or so clones, 65% to 85% appearing once. The source material was peripheral blood, sampled before neoadjuvant nivolumab, alone or with ipilimumab. The receptors derive from an adult with non-small cell lung cancer.

This sequence joins TRBV11-3 and TRBJ2-7; TRBD2 aligns across 12 bases. The CDR3 runs to 16 residues. The trim removed 3 bases at V and 2 bases at J, leaving 5 bases unmatched. From germline, CDR1 is SGHNT and CDR2 YENEEA. The CDR3 protein is CASSLVPSGGAYEQYF. CDR3 in DNA: TGTGCCAGCAGCTTGGTTCCTAGCGGGGGGGCCTACGAGCAGTACTTC.

The chain has TRBV5-1 and TRBJ2-5; TRBD1 matches at 8 bases. The CDR3 has 14 amino acids. Germline CDR1 SGHRS, CDR2 YFSETQ. J lost 3 bases, V lost 4 bases, and 5 bases had no gene match. The CDR3 nucleotides read TGCGCCAGCAGCGAGTCGACAGGGGAAGAGACCCAGTACTTC. It encodes CASSESTGEETQYF.

The chain joins TRBV6-5 to TRBJ1-1; D is uncertain. Per germline, CDR1 MNHEY and CDR2 SVGAGI. V lost 2 bases and J 1 base, leaving 11 bases between the germline ends. The CDR3 is 15 residues long. The CDR3 sequence: CASSYAGTSNTEAFF. CDR3 bases: TGTGCCAGCAGTTACGCCGGCACCTCGAACACTGAAGCTTTCTTT.

J is TRBJ1-1 and V is TRBV4-3, with TRBD1 matching 10 bases. Germline trimming cut 4 bases from V and 1 base from J; bases unmatched to any gene: 6. The CDR3 is made up of 16 amino acids. Germline CDR1 reads LGHNA; CDR2 reads YSLEER. The DNA of the CDR3 is TGCGCCAGCAGCCGTCTAGGACAGGGGGGGAACACTGAAGCTTTCTTT. It yields the protein CASSRLGQGGNTEAFF.

This clone was seen a handful of times. The chain is built from TRBV7-2 and TRBJ2-7; no clear D. Trimming took 8 bases from V and 1 from J, leaving 12 bases between them. Per germline, CDR1 SGHTA and CDR2 FQGNSA. This CDR3 region has 13 residues. The chain's CDR3 is CASVGLPSYEQYF. CDR3 DNA sequence: TGTGCCAGCGTCGGGCTGCCTTCCTACGAGCAGTACTTC.

This chain joins TRBV2 and TRBJ2-7; D unresolved. V gave up 3 bases and J gave up 0 bases, with 9 bases separating them. This CDR3 is 14 amino acids long. Germline V gene sequence: CDR1 SNHLY, CDR2 FYNNEI. CDR3 protein: CASSEGRSSYEQYF. The CDR3 region has the DNA TGTGCCAGCAGTGAGGGCAGGAGCTCCTACGAGCAGTACTTC.

V is TRBV7-9 and J is TRBJ1-1, with a possible D match to TRBD1 (5 bases). The V gene lost 1 base and the J gene lost 1 base, with 7 bases spanning the gap. Germline values: CDR1 SEHNR, CDR2 FQNEAQ (reference sequence). The CDR3 length is 14 residues. CDR3 in DNA: TGTGCCAGCAGCTTAGAGCAGGGGAACACTGAAGCTTTCTTT. It is translated as CASSLEQGNTEAFF. Based on the CDR3 plus reference TRBV7-9 and TRBJ1-1, the full variable domain is DTGVSQNPRHKITKRGQNVTFRCDPISEHNRLYWYRQTLGQGPEFLTYFQNEAQLEKSRLLSDRFSAERPKGSFSTLEIQRTEQGDSAMYLCASSLEQGNTEAFFGQGTRLTVV.

The chain has TRBV7-9 and TRBJ1-5; the D is unclear. This CDR3 is built from 14 residues. Germline assignment: CDR1 SEHNR and CDR2 FQNEAQ (reference sequence). V lost 1 base and J lost 2, with 6 bases in between. CDR3 loop: CASSLDSGNQPQHF. CDR3 bases: TGTGCCAGCAGCTTAGATTCTGGCAATCAGCCCCAGCATTTT.

The rearrangement links TRBV7-2 to TRBJ1-1; D not resolved. Germline CDR1 SGHTA, CDR2 FQGNSA. V lost 1 base and J 7 bases, leaving 13 bases between the germline ends. CDR3 size: 14 residues. CDR3: CASSLGTSRNEAFF. CDR3 nucleotide sequence: TGTGCCAGCAGCTTAGGAACCTCTAGGAATGAAGCTTTCTTT.